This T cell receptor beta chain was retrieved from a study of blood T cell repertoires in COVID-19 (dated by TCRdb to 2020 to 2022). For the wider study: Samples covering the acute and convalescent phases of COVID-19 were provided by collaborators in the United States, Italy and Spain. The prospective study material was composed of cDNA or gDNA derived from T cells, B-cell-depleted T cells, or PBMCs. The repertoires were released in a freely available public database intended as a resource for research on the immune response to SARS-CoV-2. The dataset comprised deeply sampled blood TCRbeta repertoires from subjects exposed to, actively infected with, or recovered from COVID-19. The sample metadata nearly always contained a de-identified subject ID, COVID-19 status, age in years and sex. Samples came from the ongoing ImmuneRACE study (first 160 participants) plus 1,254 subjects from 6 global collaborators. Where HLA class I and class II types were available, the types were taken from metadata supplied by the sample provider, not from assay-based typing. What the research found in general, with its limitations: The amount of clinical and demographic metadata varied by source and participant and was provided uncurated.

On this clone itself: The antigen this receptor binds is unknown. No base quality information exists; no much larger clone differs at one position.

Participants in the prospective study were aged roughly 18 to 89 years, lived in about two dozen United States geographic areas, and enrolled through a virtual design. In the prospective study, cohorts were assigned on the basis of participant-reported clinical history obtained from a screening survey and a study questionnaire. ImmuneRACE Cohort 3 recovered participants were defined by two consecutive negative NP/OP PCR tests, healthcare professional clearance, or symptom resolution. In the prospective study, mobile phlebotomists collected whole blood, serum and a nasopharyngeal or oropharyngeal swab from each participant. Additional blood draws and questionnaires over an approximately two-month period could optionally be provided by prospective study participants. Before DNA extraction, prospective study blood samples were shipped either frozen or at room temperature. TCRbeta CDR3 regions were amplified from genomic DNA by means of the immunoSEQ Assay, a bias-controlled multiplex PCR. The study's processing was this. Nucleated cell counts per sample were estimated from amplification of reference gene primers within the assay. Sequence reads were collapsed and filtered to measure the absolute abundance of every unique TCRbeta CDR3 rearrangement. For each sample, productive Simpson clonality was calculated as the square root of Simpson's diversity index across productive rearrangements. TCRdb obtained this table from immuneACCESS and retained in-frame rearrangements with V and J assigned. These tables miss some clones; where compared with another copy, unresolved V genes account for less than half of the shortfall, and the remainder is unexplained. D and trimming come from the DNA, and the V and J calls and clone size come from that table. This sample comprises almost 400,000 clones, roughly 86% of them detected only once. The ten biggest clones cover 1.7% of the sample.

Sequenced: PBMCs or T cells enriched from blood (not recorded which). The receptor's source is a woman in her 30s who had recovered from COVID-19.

The CDR3 protein is CASSLEVSTDTQYF. The nucleotides read TGTGCCAGCAGCTTAGAAGTCAGTACAGATACGCAGTATTTT. This chain joins TRBV7-9 to TRBJ2-3, with no confident D gene call. CDR1 SEHNR and CDR2 FQNEAQ were looked up in the germline V gene (reference sequence). V is cut by 1 base and J by 3 bases, and the space between the germline ends is 8 bases. The CDR3 spans 14 residues, from the cysteine through the phenylalanine. Of all the DNA, just the CDR3 is kept, 42 bases in frame from base 1.